This record covers a single T cell receptor beta chain. In the original analysis: Estimation of nucleated cell counts relied on the amplification of reference gene primers. TCRdb keeps only in-frame clones here, not all; method: immunoSEQ multiplex PCR. D and trimming were read from the DNA, whereas the V and J calls and clone size are those reported in that table. The sample consists of about 98,000 clones, approximately 84% of them appearing once. Germline CDR1 is SNHLY and CDR2 is FYNNEI. The J segment lost 2 bases and the V segment lost 3 bases, leaving 6 bases of the junction unmatched. The CDR3 consists of 15 residues. These data originate in a study of blood T cell repertoires in COVID-19. Study-wide background: Researchers got acute and convalescent COVID-19 samples from the United States, Italy and Spain. T cells, B-cell-depleted T cells, or PBMCs supplied cDNA or gDNA.

The sample consisted of peripheral blood. The J gene is TRBJ1-2, the V gene TRBV2, with TRBD1 matching over 7 bases. The TCR was taken from a woman aged 80 or over with acute or convalescent COVID-19. The CDR3 spells CASSEGQGVNYGYTF. The CDR3 DNA reads TGTGCCAGCAGTGAGGGGCAGGGGGTGAACTATGGCTACACCTTC. Using reference TRBV2 and TRBJ1-2 for the parts outside the CDR3, the full variable domain is EPEVTQTPSHQVTQMGQEVILRCVPISNHLYFYWYRQILGQKVEFLVSFYNNEISEKSEIFDDQFSVERPDGSNFTLKIRSTKLEDSAMYFCASSEGQGVNYGYTFGSGTRLTVV.